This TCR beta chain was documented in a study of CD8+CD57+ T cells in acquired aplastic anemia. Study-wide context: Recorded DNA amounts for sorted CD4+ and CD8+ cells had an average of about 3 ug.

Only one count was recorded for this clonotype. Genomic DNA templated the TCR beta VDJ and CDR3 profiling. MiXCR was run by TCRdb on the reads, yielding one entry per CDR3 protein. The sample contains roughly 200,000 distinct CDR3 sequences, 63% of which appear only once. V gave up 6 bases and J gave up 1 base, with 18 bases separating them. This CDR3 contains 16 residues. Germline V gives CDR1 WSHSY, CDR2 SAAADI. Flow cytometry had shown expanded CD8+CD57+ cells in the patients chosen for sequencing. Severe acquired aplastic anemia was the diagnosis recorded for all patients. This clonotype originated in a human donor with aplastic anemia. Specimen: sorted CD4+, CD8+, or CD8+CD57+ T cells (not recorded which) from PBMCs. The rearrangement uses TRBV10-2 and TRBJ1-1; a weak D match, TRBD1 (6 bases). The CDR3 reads CASRGSGTNPNTEAFF. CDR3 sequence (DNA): TGCGCCAGCAGGGGATCCGGGACAAACCCGAACACTGAAGCTTTCTTT.